This T cell receptor (beta chain) comes out of a study of cytomegalovirus exposure and HLA in healthy donors. For the study at large: Among a few hundred genotyped donors, about 83% fell in the Caucasian-associated ancestry cluster.

Regarding the study as a whole: Later on, a genetic analysis was performed. It linked a missense variant in DCLRE1C with V- and J-gene trimming of TCR beta. A reported reduction in N-insertions relative to the approximately 670-donor mean was seen in an Asian-associated ancestry cluster in a later analysis.

This CDR3 has 14 residues. V lost 6 bases, J lost 1 base, and 10 bases lay in between. Germline loops: CDR1 MNHEY, CDR2 SVGAGI. 60 Vbeta and 13 Jbeta primers were used in PCR. This table comes from immunoSEQ multiplex PCR, and its TCRdb copy is limited to in-frame clones, with some not included. The top ten hold about 3% of the sample, which has just over 200,000 clones, 80% to 85% seen once. As for this clone: Antigen specificity is unknown.

The receptor comes from a woman aged 40 to 50 in good health and CMV-seronegative. The V and J genes are TRBV6-5 and TRBJ1-5; TRBD1 might be the D (5 bases). Sequencing input: PBMCs. CDR3 region: CASSRGGSNQPQHF. CDR3 DNA sequence: TGTGCCAGCAGCCGGGGGGGAAGCAATCAGCCCCAGCATTTT.